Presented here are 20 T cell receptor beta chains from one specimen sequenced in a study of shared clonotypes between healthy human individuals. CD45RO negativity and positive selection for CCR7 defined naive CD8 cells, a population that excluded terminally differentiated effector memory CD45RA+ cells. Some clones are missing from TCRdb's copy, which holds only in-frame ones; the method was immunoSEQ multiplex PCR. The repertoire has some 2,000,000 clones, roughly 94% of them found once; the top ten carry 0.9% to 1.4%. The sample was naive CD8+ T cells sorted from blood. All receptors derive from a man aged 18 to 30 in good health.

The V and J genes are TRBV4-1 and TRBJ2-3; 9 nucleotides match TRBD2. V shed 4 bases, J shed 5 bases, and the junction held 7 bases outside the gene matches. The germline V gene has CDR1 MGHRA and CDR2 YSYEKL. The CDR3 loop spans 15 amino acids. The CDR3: CASSLGASGIDTQYF. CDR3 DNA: TGCGCCAGCAGCCTTGGGGCTAGCGGGATAGATACGCAGTATTTT.

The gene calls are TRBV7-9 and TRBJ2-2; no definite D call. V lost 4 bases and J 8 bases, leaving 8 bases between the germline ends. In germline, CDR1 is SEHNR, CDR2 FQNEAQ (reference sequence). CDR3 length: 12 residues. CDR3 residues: CASSSALGELFF. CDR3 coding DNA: TGTGCCAGCAGCTCAGCTCTTGGGGAGCTGTTTTTT.

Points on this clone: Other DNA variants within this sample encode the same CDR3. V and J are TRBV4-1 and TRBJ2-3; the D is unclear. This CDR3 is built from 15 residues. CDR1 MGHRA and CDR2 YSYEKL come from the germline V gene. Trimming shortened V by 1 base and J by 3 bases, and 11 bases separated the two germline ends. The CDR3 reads CASSQGVSGTDTQYF. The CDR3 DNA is TGCGCCAGCAGCCAAGGGGTTAGTGGTACAGATACGCAGTATTTT.

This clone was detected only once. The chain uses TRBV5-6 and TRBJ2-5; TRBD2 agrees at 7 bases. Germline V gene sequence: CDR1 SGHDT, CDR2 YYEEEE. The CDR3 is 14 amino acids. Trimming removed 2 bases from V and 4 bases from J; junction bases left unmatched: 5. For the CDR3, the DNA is TGTGCCAGCAGCTTCAGAGGGGAGGGAGAGACCCAGTACTTC. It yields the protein CASSFRGEGETQYF.

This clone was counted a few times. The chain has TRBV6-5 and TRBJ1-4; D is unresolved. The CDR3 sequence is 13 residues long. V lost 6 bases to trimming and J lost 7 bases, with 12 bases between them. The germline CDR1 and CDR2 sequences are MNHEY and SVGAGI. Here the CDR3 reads CASREDRGEKLFF. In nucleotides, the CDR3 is TGTGCCAGCAGAGAGGACCGGGGTGAAAAACTGTTTTTT.

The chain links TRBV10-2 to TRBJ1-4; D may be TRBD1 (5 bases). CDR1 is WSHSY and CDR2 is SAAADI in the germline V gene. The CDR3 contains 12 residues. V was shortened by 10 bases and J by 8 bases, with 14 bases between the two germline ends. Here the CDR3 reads CATSDMGEKLFF. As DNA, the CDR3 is TGCGCCACCTCGGACATGGGGGAAAAACTGTTTTTT.

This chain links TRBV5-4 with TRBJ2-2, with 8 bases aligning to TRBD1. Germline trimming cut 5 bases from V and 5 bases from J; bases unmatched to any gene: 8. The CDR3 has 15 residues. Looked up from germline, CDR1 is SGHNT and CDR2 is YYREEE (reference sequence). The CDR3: CASRLTGAGTGELFF. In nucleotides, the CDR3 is TGTGCCAGCAGATTGACAGGGGCTGGGACCGGGGAGCTGTTTTTT.

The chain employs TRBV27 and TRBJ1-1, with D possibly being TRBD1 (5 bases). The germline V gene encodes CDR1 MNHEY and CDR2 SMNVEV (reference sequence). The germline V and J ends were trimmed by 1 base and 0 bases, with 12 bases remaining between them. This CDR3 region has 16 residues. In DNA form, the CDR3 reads TGTGCCAGCAGTTTATTATTCGACAGTATGAACACTGAAGCTTTCTTT. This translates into CASSLLFDSMNTEAFF.

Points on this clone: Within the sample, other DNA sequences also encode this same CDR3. The DNA for the CDR3 is TGCGCCAGCAGCCAGGCGGGCAGCTACGAGCAGTACTTC. Protein sequence: CASSQAGSYEQYF. The gene calls are TRBV4-1 and TRBJ2-7; D perhaps matches TRBD2 (5 bases). The V and J ends lost 3 bases and 3 bases respectively, with 9 bases between them. Germline CDR1 and CDR2: MGHRA and YSYEKL. The CDR3 loop spans 13 amino acids.

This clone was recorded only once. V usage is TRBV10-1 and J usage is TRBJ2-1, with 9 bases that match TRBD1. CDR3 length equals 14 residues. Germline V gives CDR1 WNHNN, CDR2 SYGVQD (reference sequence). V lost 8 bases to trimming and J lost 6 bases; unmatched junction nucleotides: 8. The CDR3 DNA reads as TGCGCCAGCGGGGGACAGGGAAAGGGCAATGAGCAGTTCTTC. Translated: CASGGQGKGNEQFF.

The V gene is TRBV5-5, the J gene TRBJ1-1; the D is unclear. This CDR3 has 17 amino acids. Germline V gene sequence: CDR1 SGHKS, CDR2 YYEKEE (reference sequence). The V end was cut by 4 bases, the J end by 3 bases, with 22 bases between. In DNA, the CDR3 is TGTGCCAGCAGCCCCCTAGGGATGGGCAGGACGGACACTGAAGCTTTCTTT. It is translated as CASSPLGMGRTDTEAFF.

CDR3 sequence: CASSLAVIRGVSYEQYF. In nucleotides, the CDR3 is TGTGCCAGCAGCTTGGCCGTAATTCGAGGGGTCTCCTACGAGCAGTACTTC. The V gene is TRBV5-6, the J gene TRBJ2-7; D is possibly TRBD1 or TRBD2 (5 bases each). V was clipped by 0 bases and J by 0 bases, with 16 bases between them. The germline CDR1 and CDR2 sequences are SGHDT and YYEEEE. CDR3 length: 17 amino acids.

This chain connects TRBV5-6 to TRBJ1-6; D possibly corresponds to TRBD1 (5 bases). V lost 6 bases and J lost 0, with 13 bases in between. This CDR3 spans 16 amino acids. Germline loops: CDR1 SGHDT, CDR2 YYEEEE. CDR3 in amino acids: CASTLGGSSYNSPLHF. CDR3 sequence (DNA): TGTGCCAGCACTCTGGGGGGGAGCTCCTATAATTCACCCCTCCACTTT.

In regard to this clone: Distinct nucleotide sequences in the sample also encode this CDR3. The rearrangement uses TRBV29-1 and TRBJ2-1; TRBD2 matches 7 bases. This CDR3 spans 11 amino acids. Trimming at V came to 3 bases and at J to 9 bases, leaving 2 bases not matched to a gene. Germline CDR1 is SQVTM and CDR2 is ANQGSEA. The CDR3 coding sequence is TGCAGCGTTGAGTCGGGGGGTGAGCAGTTCTTC. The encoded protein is CSVESGGEQFF.

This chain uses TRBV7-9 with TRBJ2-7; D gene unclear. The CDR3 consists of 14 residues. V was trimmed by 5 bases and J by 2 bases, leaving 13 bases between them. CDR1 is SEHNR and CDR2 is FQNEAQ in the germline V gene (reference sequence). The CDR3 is CASSLSTRPYEQYF. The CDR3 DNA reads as TGTGCCAGCAGCCTTAGCACCCGTCCCTACGAGCAGTACTTC. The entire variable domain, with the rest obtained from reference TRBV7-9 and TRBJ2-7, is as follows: DTGVSQNPRHKITKRGQNVTFRCDPISEHNRLYWYRQTLGQGPEFLTYFQNEAQLEKSRLLSDRFSAERPKGSFSTLEIQRTEQGDSAMYLCASSLSTRPYEQYFGPGTRLTVT.

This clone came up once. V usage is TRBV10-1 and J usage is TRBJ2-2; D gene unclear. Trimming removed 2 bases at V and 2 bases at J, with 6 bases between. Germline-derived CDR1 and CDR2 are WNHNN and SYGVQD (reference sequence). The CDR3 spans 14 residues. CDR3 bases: TGCGCCAGCAGTGAGAACATAAACACCGGGGAGCTGTTTTTT. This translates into CASSENINTGELFF.

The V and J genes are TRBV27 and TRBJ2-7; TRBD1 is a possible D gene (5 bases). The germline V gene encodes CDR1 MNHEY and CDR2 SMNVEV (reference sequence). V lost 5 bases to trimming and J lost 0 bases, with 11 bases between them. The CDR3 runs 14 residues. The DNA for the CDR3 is TGTGCCAGCAGTAAAACAGGTAGCTCCTACGAGCAGTACTTC. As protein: CASSKTGSSYEQYF.

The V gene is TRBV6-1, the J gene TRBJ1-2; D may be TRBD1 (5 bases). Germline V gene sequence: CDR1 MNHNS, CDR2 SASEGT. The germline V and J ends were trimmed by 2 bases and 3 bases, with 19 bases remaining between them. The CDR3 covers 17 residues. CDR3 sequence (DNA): TGTGCCAGCAGTGAATTGGGGTTTGGGGCGACCTACTATGGCTACACCTTC. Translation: CASSELGFGATYYGYTF.

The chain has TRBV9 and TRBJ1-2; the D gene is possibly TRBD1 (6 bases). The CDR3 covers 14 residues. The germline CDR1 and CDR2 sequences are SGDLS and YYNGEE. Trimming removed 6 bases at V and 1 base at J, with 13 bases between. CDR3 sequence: CASNAGESNYGYTF. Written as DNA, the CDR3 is TGTGCCAGCAACGCAGGGGAGAGTAACTATGGCTACACCTTC.

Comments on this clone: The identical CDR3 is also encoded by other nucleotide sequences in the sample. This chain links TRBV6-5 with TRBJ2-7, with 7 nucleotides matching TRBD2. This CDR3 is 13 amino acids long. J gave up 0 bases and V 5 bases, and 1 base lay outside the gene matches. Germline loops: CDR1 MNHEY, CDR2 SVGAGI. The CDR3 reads CASSSGASYEQYF. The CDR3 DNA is TGTGCCAGCAGTAGCGGGGCCTCCTACGAGCAGTACTTC.